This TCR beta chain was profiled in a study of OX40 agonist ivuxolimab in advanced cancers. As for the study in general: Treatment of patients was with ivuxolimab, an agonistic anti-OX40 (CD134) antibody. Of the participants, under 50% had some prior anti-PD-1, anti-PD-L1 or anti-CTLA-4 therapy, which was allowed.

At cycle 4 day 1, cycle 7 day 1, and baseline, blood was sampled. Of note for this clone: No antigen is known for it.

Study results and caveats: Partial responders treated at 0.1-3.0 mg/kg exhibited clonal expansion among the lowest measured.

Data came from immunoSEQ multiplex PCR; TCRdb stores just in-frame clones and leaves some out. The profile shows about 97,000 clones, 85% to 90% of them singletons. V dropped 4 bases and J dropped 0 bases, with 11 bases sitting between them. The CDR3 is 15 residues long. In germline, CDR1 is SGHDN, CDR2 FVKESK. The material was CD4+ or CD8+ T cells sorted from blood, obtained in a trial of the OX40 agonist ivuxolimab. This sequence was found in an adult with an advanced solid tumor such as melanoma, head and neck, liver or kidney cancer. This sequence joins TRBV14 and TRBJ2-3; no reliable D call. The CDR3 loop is CASSPRASSTDTQYF. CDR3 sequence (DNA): TGTGCCAGCAGCCCTCGGGCGAGTAGCACAGATACGCAGTATTTT.